This T cell receptor (beta chain) was captured by sequencing in a study of blood T cell repertoires in COVID-19. Produced via immunoSEQ multiplex PCR; TCRdb's table is partial and in-frame only. Here the sample spans 200,000 to 300,000 clones, over 70% being singletons. The germline V gene has CDR1 SQVTM and CDR2 ANQGSEA. V gave up 7 bases and J gave up 6 bases, with 12 bases separating them. The CDR3 is made up of 11 amino acids. This clonotype originated in a human donor in a cohort sampled during active COVID-19. Sequenced input: peripheral blood. The rearrangement uses TRBV29-1 and TRBJ1-1; D perhaps matches TRBD1 (5 bases). CDR3 sequence: CSADRGAEAFF. In nucleotides, the CDR3 is TGCAGCGCCGATCGGGGGGCTGAAGCTTTCTTT. The entire variable domain, with the rest obtained from reference TRBV29-1 and TRBJ1-1, is as follows: SAVISQKPSRDICQRGTSLTIQCQVDSQVTMMFWYRQQPGQSLTLIATANQGSEATYESGFVIDKFPISRPNLTFSTLTVSNMSPEDSSIYLCSADRGAEAFFGQGTRLTVV.